Presented here are 5 T cell receptor beta chains from one specimen sequenced in a study of cytomegalovirus exposure and HLA in healthy donors. PCR employed 60 Vbeta and 13 Jbeta primers. Profiled with immunoSEQ multiplex PCR; TCRdb holds only in-frame clones, not every one. The profile shows about 150,000 clones, 80% of them singletons. Sequencing used PBMCs. Receptor source: a woman in her 40s in good health and CMV-seropositive.

The rearrangement uses TRBV28 and TRBJ2-7, with 8 positions matching TRBD1. CDR3 length equals 11 residues. The junction had 7 bases not matched to a gene; V was cut back by 7 bases and J by 11 bases. Germline lookup yields CDR1 MDHEN and CDR2 SYDVKM. This CDR3 is CASTVDREKYF. Here the CDR3 DNA reads TGTGCCAGCACCGTGGACAGGGAGAAGTACTTC.

This chain joins TRBV5-8 and TRBJ1-5, with D unclear. The CDR3 is 13 residues long. Trimming cost V 2 bases and J 8 bases, with 11 bases left between them. Per the germline V gene, CDR1 is SGHTS and CDR2 is YDEGEE. For the CDR3, the DNA is TGTGCCAGCAGCTTCGGGATTATCGAGCCCCAGCATTTT. It encodes CASSFGIIEPQHF.

This chain connects TRBV27 to TRBJ2-7; 7 bases are shared with TRBD2. The CDR3 is 16 residues long. The V segment lost 8 bases and the J segment 4 bases; nucleotides outside the gene matches: 17. Germline CDR1 MNHEY, CDR2 SMNVEV (reference sequence). The CDR3 sequence: CASLGPSFSGRYEQYF. CDR3 bases: TGTGCCAGCCTGGGGCCGTCTTTTAGCGGGCGTTACGAGCAGTACTTC.

The rearrangement joins TRBV21-1 to TRBJ2-3; the DNA was not used to check the table's D call, TRBD1. TRBV21-1 is a listed pseudogene. The CDR3 is 13 residues long. The CDR3 reads CASSNRGTDTQYF. The CDR3 region has the DNA TGTGCCAGCAGCAACAGGGGCACAGATACGCAGTATTTT.

A few counts support this clone. The J gene is TRBJ2-1, the V gene TRBV11-3; the match to TRBD2 covers 11 bases. V shed 5 bases and J 5 bases; nucleotides not matched to a gene: 5. The germline CDR1 and CDR2 sequences are SGHNT and YENEEA. There are 15 residues in the CDR3. Here the CDR3 DNA reads TGTGCCAGCAGCATTGGACTAGCGGGTAACAATGAGCAGTTCTTC. This translates into CASSIGLAGNNEQFF.